Below, 15 T cell receptor beta chains from the same sample are listed, as sequenced in a study of early T cells in non-severe SARS-CoV-2 infection. Each CDR3 protein gets one entry after TCRdb re-called the 5' RACE reads with MiXCR. Of about 26,000 distinct CDR3 sequences listed, roughly 4.6% are singletons. Material: whole blood. Receptor source: an adult who was a healthcare worker with PCR-confirmed SARS-CoV-2 infection or an uninfected control (not recorded which).

This clonotype was recorded many times. The genes are TRBV29-1 and TRBJ1-2; tentative D call: TRBD1 (6 bases). The CDR3 sequence is 13 residues long. The germline V gene has CDR1 SQVTM and CDR2 ANQGSEA. V shed 8 bases and J shed 5 bases, with 18 bases lying between them. CDR3 DNA: TGCAGCACTGCGGGGGGCGCTGGGTATGGCTACACCTTC. Translating gives CSTAGGAGYGYTF.

This clonotype was seen many times. The chain carries TRBV5-1 and TRBJ2-2; perhaps TRBD2 as D (5 bases). The CDR3 runs 14 residues. The germline CDR1 and CDR2 sequences are SGHRS and YFSETQ. V gave up 5 bases and J gave up 3 bases, with 11 bases separating them. In nucleotides, the CDR3 is TGCGCCAGCAGGGTGGACGGGGACACCGGGGAGCTGTTTTTT. Residues: CASRVDGDTGELFF.

In this sample, this clonotype turned up many times. The chain is built from TRBV5-1 and TRBJ1-1; D call uncertain. V was clipped by 1 base and J by 0 bases, with 7 bases between them. Germline CDR1 and CDR2: SGHRS and YFSETQ. The CDR3 extends over 14 amino acids. This CDR3 reads CASSLQTMNTEAFF. In DNA form, the CDR3 reads TGCGCCAGCAGCTTGCAGACAATGAACACTGAAGCTTTCTTT.

The table lists this clonotype with many counts. V is TRBV2 and J is TRBJ2-1; either TRBD1 or TRBD2 may supply D (6 bases each). CDR3 size: 16 residues. Trimming pared 4 bases from V and 6 bases from J, leaving 19 bases between. Germline CDR1 is SNHLY and CDR2 is FYNNEI. The CDR3: CASSGASALGGNEQFF. CDR3 nucleotide sequence: TGTGCCAGCAGTGGGGCTAGCGCCTTAGGGGGCAATGAGCAGTTCTTC. Full variable domain (missing parts from reference TRBV2 and TRBJ2-1): EPEVTQTPSHQVTQMGQEVILRCVPISNHLYFYWYRQILGQKVEFLVSFYNNEISEKSEIFDDQFSVERPDGSNFTLKIRSTKLEDSAMYFCASSGASALGGNEQFFGPGTRLTVL.

This clonotype showed up many times. This chain connects TRBV7-6 to TRBJ2-1; the match to TRBD2 covers 10 bases. The V gene's germline CDR1 is SGHVS and CDR2 FNYEAQ. The junction had 9 bases not matched to a gene; V was cut back by 5 bases and J by 8 bases. This CDR3 region has 15 residues. As DNA, the CDR3 is TGTGCCAGCAGCCCCGTGGGGACTAGCGTCCATGAGCAGTTCTTC. It encodes CASSPVGTSVHEQFF.

This clonotype has a handful of counts. The chain combines TRBV12-3 or TRBV12-4 with TRBJ2-2; D gene uncertain. The V end was cut by 2 bases, the J end by 10 bases, with 11 bases between. The CDR3 is 13 residues long. The CDR3 loop reads CASSLKKAPELFF. CDR3 DNA: TGTGCCAGCAGTTTAAAGAAGGCGCCGGAGCTGTTTTTT.

This clonotype was seen more than once but under ten times. The V call is TRBV5-1, the J call TRBJ2-2, with TRBD2 matching 10 bases. Unmatched junction bases numbered 3, after V lost 4 bases and J lost 0 bases. CDR3 size: 16 residues. Germline CDR1 SGHRS, CDR2 YFSETQ. The CDR3 sequence is CASSPLAGANTGELFF. CDR3 nucleotides: TGCGCCAGCAGCCCTCTAGCGGGGGCGAACACCGGGGAGCTGTTTTTT. The whole variable domain, filled in from reference TRBV5-1 and TRBJ2-2, reads KAGVTQTPRYLIKTRGQQVTLSCSPISGHRSVSWYQQTPGQGLQFLFEYFSETQRNKGNFPGRFSGRQFSNSRSEMNVSTLELGDSALYLCASSPLAGANTGELFFGEGSRLTVL.

This clonotype came up many times. This sequence joins TRBV29-1 and TRBJ2-7; 8 bases line up with TRBD1. The CDR3 sequence is 12 residues long. V shed 6 bases, J shed 6 bases, and the junction held 7 bases outside the gene matches. From germline, CDR1 is SQVTM and CDR2 ANQGSEA. In DNA, the CDR3 is TGCAGCGTGGACAGGGCTGGGGGCGAGCAGTACTTC. Translation: CSVDRAGGEQYF.

The table lists this clonotype with a few counts. This rearrangement joins TRBV10-2 to TRBJ1-1, with 7 bases that match TRBD1. The ends lost 4 bases at V and 4 bases at J; junction bases unmatched: 6. The CDR3 contains 14 residues. Germline V gives CDR1 WSHSY, CDR2 SAAADI. CDR3 residues: CASSGTGATTEAFF. CDR3 bases: TGCGCCAGCAGTGGGACAGGAGCCACCACTGAAGCTTTCTTT.

The chain combines TRBV4-1 with TRBJ2-3; 10 nucleotides align to TRBD2. The V gene's germline CDR1 is MGHRA and CDR2 YSYEKL. The CDR3 has 17 residues. The J segment lost 2 bases and the V segment lost 0 bases, leaving 5 bases of the junction unmatched. CDR3 bases: TGCGCCAGCAGCCAAGAAACTAGCGGGGCCTACACAGATACGCAGTATTTT. Protein product: CASSQETSGAYTDTQYF.

This clonotype has more than one count but fewer than ten. This chain links TRBV2 with TRBJ1-5; D is unresolved. Trimming pared 4 bases from V and 3 bases from J, leaving 16 bases between. The CDR3 sequence is 16 residues long. Germline V gene sequence: CDR1 SNHLY, CDR2 FYNNEI. The CDR3, as DNA: TGTGCCAGCAGTGTGCGGCGGATGCAGGACAATCAGCCCCAGCATTTT. Amino acids: CASSVRRMQDNQPQHF. Supplemented by reference TRBV2 and TRBJ1-5, the full variable domain reads EPEVTQTPSHQVTQMGQEVILRCVPISNHLYFYWYRQILGQKVEFLVSFYNNEISEKSEIFDDQFSVERPDGSNFTLKIRSTKLEDSAMYFCASSVRRMQDNQPQHFGDGTRLSIL.

This clonotype was observed many times. The rearrangement links TRBV6-2 or TRBV6-3 to TRBJ1-1; a possible D gene is TRBD1 (5 bases). The germline V gene has CDR1 MNHEY and CDR2 SVGEGT. The CDR3 loop spans 17 amino acids. The V and J ends lost 2 bases and 0 bases respectively, with 16 bases between them. The CDR3 DNA sequence: TGTGCCAGCAGTTACGACTCTGAGACAGACATGAACACTGAAGCTTTCTTT. Translation: CASSYDSETDMNTEAFF.

There are many counts of this clonotype. The chain employs TRBV6-5 and TRBJ2-3; 7 bases align to TRBD1. Germline values: CDR1 MNHEY, CDR2 SVGAGI. The CDR3 contains 14 residues. After removal of 6 bases from V and 1 base from J, the junction contained 4 bases not matched to a gene. As DNA, the CDR3 is TGTGCCAGCAGCAACGGACAGGGCACAGATACGCAGTATTTT. Encoded protein: CASSNGQGTDTQYF.

This clonotype was recorded at least ten times. The chain couples TRBV30 to TRBJ1-2; TRBD1 agrees at 9 bases. After removal of 1 base from V and 7 bases from J, the junction contained 7 bases not matched to a gene. Looked up from germline, CDR1 is GTSNPN and CDR2 is SVGIG (reference sequence). This CDR3 region has 14 residues. Here the CDR3 reads CAWSASDRGRGYTF. DNA of the CDR3: TGTGCCTGGAGTGCATCGGACAGGGGCCGTGGCTACACCTTC.

This clonotype showed up many times. The chain couples TRBV12-3 or TRBV12-4 to TRBJ2-2, with a tentative D call TRBD2 (6 bases). Trimming took off 3 bases at V and 6 bases at J, with 14 bases between the two ends. This CDR3 contains 15 residues. The CDR3 DNA is TGTGCCAGCAGTTTCTTTTCGACGGGGGCCGGGGAGCTGTTTTTT. Amino acids: CASSFFSTGAGELFF.